The 14 T cell receptor beta chains reported below all come from one sample, sequenced in a study of T cell changes during pregnancy in multiple sclerosis. Sequencing was performed with immunoSEQ multiplex PCR; in TCRdb, only in-frame clones are kept and a portion is missing. The data contain tens of thousands of clones, around 90% of them seen just once; the ten biggest clones take up over 0.5%. Sequencing used CD4+ T cells from peripheral blood mononuclear cells, obtained in the first trimester of pregnancy. The source is a female donor with multiple sclerosis, enrolled in a pregnancy study.

The CDR3 spells CAISAESQLDTQYF. In DNA form, the CDR3 reads TGTGCCATCAGTGCCGAATCTCAACTGGATACGCAGTATTTT. This chain joins TRBV10-3 and TRBJ2-3; D is uncertain. CDR1 ENHRY and CDR2 SYGVKD come from the germline V gene. V was clipped by 4 bases and J by 6 bases, with 14 bases between them. This CDR3 region has 14 residues.

The V gene is TRBV2, the J gene TRBJ2-3, with 8 bases identical to TRBD1. Trimming at V came to 1 base and at J to 6 bases, leaving 3 bases not matched to a gene. Per the germline V gene, CDR1 is SNHLY and CDR2 is FYNNEI. The CDR3 contains 14 residues. The CDR3 reads CASSEGQGRDTQYF. CDR3 sequence (DNA): TGTGCCAGCAGTGAAGGACAGGGGAGGGATACGCAGTATTTT.

The rearrangement links TRBV14 to TRBJ2-7; D is ambiguous. CDR3 length: 13 amino acids. Germline V gene lookup returns CDR1 SGHDN and CDR2 FVKESK. Trimming cost V 0 bases and J 9 bases, with 12 bases left between them. The CDR3 sequence is CASSQEYLRRQYF. The CDR3, as DNA: TGTGCCAGCAGCCAAGAGTACCTCCGGAGGCAGTACTTC.

V and J are TRBV11-2 and TRBJ2-2; maybe TRBD2 (5 bases). The germline V gene has CDR1 SGHAT and CDR2 FQNNGV. This CDR3 spans 14 amino acids. V was clipped by 1 base and J by 17 bases, with 20 bases between them. CDR3 region: CASSLGAGSGSGFF. CDR3 bases: TGTGCCAGCAGCTTAGGCGCCGGGTCGGGCAGCGGATTTTTT.

The chain has TRBV6-1 and TRBJ2-4, with 7 bases identical to TRBD1. V was clipped by 3 bases and J by 2 bases; unmatched bases: 7. Germline V gene sequence: CDR1 MNHNS, CDR2 SASEGT. This CDR3 is built from 16 residues. This CDR3 reads CASSEDDRVPKNIQYF. The CDR3 coding sequence is TGTGCCAGCAGTGAGGATGACAGGGTGCCCAAAAACATTCAGTACTTC.

The chain has TRBV19 and TRBJ1-5; D is possibly TRBD1 (6 bases). The CDR3 runs 14 residues. CDR1 and CDR2 (germline): LNHDA, SQIVND (reference sequence). Trimming stripped 7 bases from V and 2 bases from J, with 12 bases between. The CDR3: CASMIGGGNQPQHF. The DNA for the CDR3 is TGTGCCAGTATGATAGGGGGAGGCAATCAGCCCCAGCATTTT.

The V call is TRBV5-4, the J call TRBJ2-5, with a weak D call TRBD1 (6 bases). The germline gives CDR1 SGHNT, CDR2 YYREEE (reference sequence). V was cut by 0 bases and J by 4 bases, with 13 bases left in between. The CDR3 extends over 15 amino acids. For the CDR3, the DNA is TGTGCCAGCAGCTTGGGCCCCGGGACAAGAGAGACCCAGTACTTC. Its translation is CASSLGPGTRETQYF.

The rearrangement joins TRBV14 to TRBJ1-3, with 10 bases matching TRBD1. V shed 0 bases, J shed 2 bases, and the junction held 4 bases outside the gene matches. The CDR3 is 17 residues long. Looked up from germline, CDR1 is SGHDN and CDR2 is FVKESK. CDR3 nucleotide sequence: TGTGCCAGCAGCCAAGATTTCGGACAGGGGGCTGGAAACACCATATATTTT. Residues: CASSQDFGQGAGNTIYF.

The chain has TRBV18 and TRBJ2-5; 14 bases line up with TRBD2. This CDR3 has 17 residues. Germline-derived CDR1 and CDR2 are KGHSH and LQKENI. V gave up 3 bases and J gave up 2 bases; unmatched junction bases: 5. In DNA, the CDR3 is TGTGCCAGCTCACCCCGGACTAGCGGGGGGACACAAGAGACCCAGTACTTC. It codes for CASSPRTSGGTQETQYF.

The J gene is TRBJ1-3, the V gene TRBV21-1; the table gives TRBD1 as D, unverified against the DNA. TRBV21-1 is a documented pseudogene. The CDR3 has 19 residues. The CDR3 DNA follows: TGTGCCAGCAGCAAAGCGGGCGTACAGGGAAGCCCCCCTGGAAACACCATATATTTT. Translating it yields CASSKAGVQGSPPGNTIYF.

V gene TRBV5-1 combines with J gene TRBJ1-3, with 8 bases that match TRBD1. Per germline, CDR1 SGHRS and CDR2 YFSETQ. The trim removed 2 bases at V and 1 base at J, leaving 2 bases unmatched. This CDR3 contains 15 residues. The CDR3 spells CASSLRQGSGNTIYF. CDR3 DNA sequence: TGCGCCAGCAGCTTACGACAGGGGTCTGGAAACACCATATATTTT.

This chain joins TRBV5-1 and TRBJ2-6; TRBD1 agrees at 11 bases. The CDR3 runs 18 residues. The ends lost 0 bases at V and 2 bases at J; junction bases unmatched: 4. Germline CDR1 and CDR2: SGHRS and YFSETQ. The CDR3 region is CASSLAGTGGAGANVLTF. The CDR3 DNA follows: TGCGCCAGCAGCTTGGCCGGGACAGGGGGGGCTGGGGCCAACGTCCTGACTTTC.

This chain uses TRBV5-1 with TRBJ2-5, with a tentative D call TRBD1 (6 bases). The end of the DNA fits TRBJ2-7 better, so the J call may be wrong. The CDR3 length is 18 residues. Germline V gives CDR1 SGHRS, CDR2 YFSETQ. CDR3 residues: CASSLEPPGHTSTYEQYF. CDR3 sequence (DNA): TGCGCCAGCAGCTTGGAACCTCCGGGACATACATCCACCTACGAGCAGTACTTC.

The CDR3 loop reads CASRTLTGPDTQYF. The CDR3 DNA is TGTGCCAGCAGGACTCTGACAGGTCCAGATACGCAGTATTTT. The chain joins TRBV5-4 to TRBJ2-3; perhaps TRBD1 as D (6 bases). The V and J ends lost 5 bases and 4 bases respectively, with 14 bases between them. This CDR3 has 14 residues. Germline assignment: CDR1 SGHNT and CDR2 YYREEE (reference sequence).